This T cell receptor (beta chain) is drawn from a study of shared clonotypes between healthy human individuals. Study observations and caveats: Few donors restricted represented genetic and exposure-history diversity. Read depth was anticipated to influence clonotype sharing among donors.

Notes on this clone: Its target is not known.

Only in-frame clones appear in the TCRdb table, and some are missing; sequencing was by immunoSEQ multiplex PCR. The table lists about 490,000 clones, 76% of them singletons. Adult donors, all healthy and HIV-negative, had no recent acute infections or vaccinations. There were only Caucasian adults among the donors, and all lived in Nashville, Tennessee. The CDR3 consists of 14 residues. J was trimmed by 7 bases and V by 5 bases; bases with no gene match: 7. Germline CDR1 is MDHEN and CDR2 is SYDVKM. The sequenced material came from PBMCs. This clonotype was sampled from a woman in her 40s in good health. Some clones in this sample may be carry-over from other donors' samples. V usage is TRBV28 and J usage is TRBJ1-5; 8 positions match TRBD1. The CDR3 loop reads CASSNRQGRQPQHF. CDR3 nucleotide sequence: TGTGCCAGCAGTAATAGACAGGGGCGCCAGCCCCAGCATTTT.